This T cell receptor beta chain was retrieved from a study of blood T cell repertoires in COVID-19. Ages ranged from roughly 18 to 95 years, with residence in under 25 US areas. Among Cohort 3 donors, those recovered had two negative PCRs, clearance, or symptom resolution. Of note for this clone: At one boundary the junction diverges from the germline segment, which might be a read error.

Using immunoSEQ multiplex PCR, the repertoire was profiled, and TCRdb retains in-frame clones only, with some absent. The table shows more than 350,000 clones, with 75% to 90% occurring only once. Germline lookup yields CDR1 MNHNS and CDR2 SASEGT. The CDR3 has 16 amino acids. This TCR came from a man between 18 and 35 years old who had recovered from COVID-19. The specimen was PBMCs or T cells enriched from blood (not recorded which). This sequence joins TRBV6-1 and TRBJ2-2; 10 bases line up with TRBD1. CDR3 nucleotides: TGTGCCAGCAGAGAAGACAGGGGGCTTAACACCGGGGAGCTGTTTTTT. Its translation: CASREDRGLNTGELFF.